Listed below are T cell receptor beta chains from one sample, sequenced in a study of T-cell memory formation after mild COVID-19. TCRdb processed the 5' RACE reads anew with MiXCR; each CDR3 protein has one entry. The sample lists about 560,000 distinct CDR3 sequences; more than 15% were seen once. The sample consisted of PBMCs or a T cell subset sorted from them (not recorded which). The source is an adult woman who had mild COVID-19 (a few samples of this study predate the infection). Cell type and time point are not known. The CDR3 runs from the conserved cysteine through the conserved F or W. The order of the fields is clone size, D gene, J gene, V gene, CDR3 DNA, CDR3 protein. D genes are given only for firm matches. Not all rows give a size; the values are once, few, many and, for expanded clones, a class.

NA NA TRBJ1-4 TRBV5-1 TGCGCCAGCAGCACCGACAGGAGCGGTAAAAAACTGTTTTTT CASSTDRSGKKLFF
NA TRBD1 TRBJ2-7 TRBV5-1 TGCGCCAGCAGCGCTTCCGGGACAGAGCCCTACGAGCAGTACTTC CASSASGTEPYEQYF
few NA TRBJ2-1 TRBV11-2 TGTGCCAGCAGCTTAGCCCTCCCCGAGACTACCAATGAGCAGTTCTTC CASSLALPETTNEQFF
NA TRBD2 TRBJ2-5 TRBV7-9 TGTGCCAGCGGGAGGGCCGAGGAGACCCAGTACTTC CASGRAEETQYF
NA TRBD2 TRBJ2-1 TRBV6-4 TGTGCCAGCAGTGATGGCGGGAGTGGCTACAATGAGCAGTTCTTC CASSDGGSGYNEQFF
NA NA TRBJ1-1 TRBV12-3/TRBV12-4 TGTGCCACCAATTCGGCCCCCGAAGCTTTCTTT CATNSAPEAFF
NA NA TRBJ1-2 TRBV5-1 TGCGCCAGCAGCCCAGAACAGGGCAGGAGAAACGGCTACACCTTC CASSPEQGRRNGYTF
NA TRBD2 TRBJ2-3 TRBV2 TGTGCCAGCAGTGAACCGGGGCTAGCGGGAAGCACAGATACGCAGTATTTT CASSEPGLAGSTDTQYF
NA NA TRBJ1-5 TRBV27 TGTGCCAGCAGCCCCGGAGGTTACGGACAGCCCCAGCATTTT CASSPGGYGQPQHF
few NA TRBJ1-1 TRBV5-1 TGCGCCAGCAGCTCGACTCAGGGAACTGAAGCTTTCTTT CASSSTQGTEAFF
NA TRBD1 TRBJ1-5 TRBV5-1 TGCGCCAGCAGCTCTACAGGGGCGGGCAATCAGCCCCAGCATTTT CASSSTGAGNQPQHF
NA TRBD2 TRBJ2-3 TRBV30 TGTGCCTGGAGTGCTACTAGCGGGACCACAGATACGCAGTATTTT CAWSATSGTTDTQYF
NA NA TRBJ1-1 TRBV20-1 TGCAGTGCTAGTAAACTGGATCAGATTTGGAGTCCGGCTGAAGCTTTCTTT CSASKLDQIWSPAEAFF
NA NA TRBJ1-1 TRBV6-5 TGTGCCAGCACCTCCGGGGGGATCGGGGGAACTGAAGCTTTCTTT CASTSGGIGGTEAFF
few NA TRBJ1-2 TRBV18 TGTGCCAGCTCACCCGGGGGCCTAACTAACTATGGCTACACCTTC CASSPGGLTNYGYTF
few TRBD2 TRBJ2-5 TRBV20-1 TGCAGTGCTAGAGGACTAGCGGGAGGGCCTCGCCGGTATTCTGAGACCCAGTACTTC CSARGLAGGPRRYSETQYF
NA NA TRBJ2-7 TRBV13 TGTGCCAGCAGCTTCAATGACAGGGGAGGGCGGGACGAGCAGTACTTC CASSFNDRGGRDEQYF
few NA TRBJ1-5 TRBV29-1 TGCAGCGCAAGGGACGTTGATCAGCACCAGCATTTT CSARDVDQHQHF
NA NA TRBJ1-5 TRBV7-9 TGTGCCATCGGGGGAACTAGCAATCAGCCCCAGCATTTT CAIGGTSNQPQHF
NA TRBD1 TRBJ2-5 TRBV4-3 TGCGCCAGCAGCCAAGAAGCTGGGACAGCCGAACACGAGACCCAGTACTTC CASSQEAGTAEHETQYF
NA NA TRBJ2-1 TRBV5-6 TGTGCCAGCAGCACGGTGTATGAGCAGTTCTTC CASSTVYEQFF
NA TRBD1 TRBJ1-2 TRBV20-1 TGCAGTGCTAGAGGGGGCAGGGGGCCTTCCGGCTACACCTTC CSARGGRGPSGYTF
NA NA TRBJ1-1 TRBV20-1 TGCAGTGCCGTAATTTTCATCAGGGGTCGAGGGACTGAAGCTTTCTTT CSAVIFIRGRGTEAFF
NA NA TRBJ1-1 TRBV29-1 TGCAGCTTTCTAAGGGGGGCCCCTGAAGCTTTCTTT CSFLRGAPEAFF
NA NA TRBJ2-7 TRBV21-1 TGTGCCAGCAGCAAAGGACCGGAGCTTTCTTCCTACGAGCAGTACTTC CASSKGPELSSYEQYF
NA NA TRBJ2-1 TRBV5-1 TGCGCCAGCAGCTTGGTACAGGGCACCGACAATGAGCAGTTCTTC CASSLVQGTDNEQFF
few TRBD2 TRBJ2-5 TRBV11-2 TGTGCCAGCAGCCTCATCTCGCGGGGGGGCCGAGAGACCCAGTACTTC CASSLISRGGRETQYF
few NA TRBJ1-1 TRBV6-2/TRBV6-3 TGTGCCAGCACCCGGCTAGACGATTACACTGAAGCTTTCTTT CASTRLDDYTEAFF
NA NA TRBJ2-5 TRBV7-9 TGTGCCAGCAGCCGACTCCGATGGGAGACCCAGTACTTC CASSRLRWETQYF
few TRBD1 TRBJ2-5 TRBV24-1 TGTGCCACCAGTGGGGGACAGGGTTTGGGCCTCGTCAGGGAGACCCAGTACTTC CATSGGQGLGLVRETQYF
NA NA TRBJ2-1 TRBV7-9 TGTGCCAGCAGCCCGGACAGCCGTCGGGAGTTCTTC CASSPDSRREFF
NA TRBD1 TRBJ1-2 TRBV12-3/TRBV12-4 TGTGCCAGCAGTAAAGGGACAGGGTTCTCCTATGGCTACACCTTC CASSKGTGFSYGYTF
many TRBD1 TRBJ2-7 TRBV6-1 TGTGCCAGCAGAGGCCGGACAGGGAGCTCCTACGAGCAGTACTTC CASRGRTGSSYEQYF
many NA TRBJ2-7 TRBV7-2 TGTGCCAGCAGCTTAGATGTCCCTTCCGAGCAGTACTTC CASSLDVPSEQYF
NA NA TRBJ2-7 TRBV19 TGTGCCAGTAGTACAGCTCGGCGGCCCGCCTACGAGCAGTACTTC CASSTARRPAYEQYF
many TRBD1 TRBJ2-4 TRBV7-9 TGTGCCAGCAGCTCCACAGGGGCCCTAGCCAAAAACATTCAGTACTTC CASSSTGALAKNIQYF
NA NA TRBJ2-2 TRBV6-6 TGTGCCAGCAGTTCGAAAAGACAGCTCGCGAACACCGGGGAGCTGTTTTTT CASSSKRQLANTGELFF
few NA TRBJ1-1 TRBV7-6 TGTGCCAGCAGTCAAGACACCCAGAGTAGGACTGAAGCTTTCTTT CASSQDTQSRTEAFF
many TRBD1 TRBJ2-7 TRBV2 TGTGCCAGCGTGGGACAGGGTCGGGGTTTCAAGCAGTACTTC CASVGQGRGFKQYF
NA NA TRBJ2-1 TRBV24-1 TGTGCCACCAGTCCCCAGACAGACCTGGGGAATGAGCAGTTCTTC CATSPQTDLGNEQFF
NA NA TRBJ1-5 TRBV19 TGTGCCAGCCGTCCCCCAGGACAGTTTGTTCAGCCCCAGCATTTT CASRPPGQFVQPQHF
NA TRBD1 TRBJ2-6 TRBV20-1 TGCAGTGCTAGGTGGGACAGGGGAAGAAGCTCTGGGGCCAACGTCCTGACTTTC CSARWDRGRSSGANVLTF
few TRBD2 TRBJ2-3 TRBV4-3 TGCGCCAGCAGCCAAGATGACGGGGGGACTAGCACAGATACGCAGTATTTT CASSQDDGGTSTDTQYF
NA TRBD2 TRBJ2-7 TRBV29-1 TGCAGCGCCCCTGGGGGGGCCTACGAGCAGTACTTC CSAPGGAYEQYF
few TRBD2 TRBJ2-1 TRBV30 TGTGCCTGGGGGAGGACTAGCGGGAGAAATGAGCAGTTCTTC CAWGRTSGRNEQFF